This T cell receptor (beta chain) was found in a study of blood T cells in healthy people across ages. A J-beta primer mix and a sample-barcoded 5' primer were used in a second PCR of roughly 7 to 12 cycles. The yield of each sample was at least 2.5 million CDR3-containing paired-end reads. TCRdb redid the calling of the 5' RACE reads with MiXCR, one entry per CDR3 protein. In the table there are 650,000 to 1,000,000 distinct CDR3 sequences, about half of which are singletons. A few counts support this clonotype. The CDR3 has 15 amino acids. The V gene's germline CDR1 is LGHDT and CDR2 YNNKEL (reference sequence). After removal of 0 bases from V and 13 bases from J, the junction contained 9 bases not matched to a gene.

The chain is built from TRBV3-1 and TRBJ2-4; 10 positions match TRBD2. The clonotype was recovered from a man older than 75 in good health. The sample taken for sequencing was blood. The CDR3: CASSQEIGTSAGQYF. CDR3 coding DNA: TGTGCCAGCAGCCAAGAAATCGGGACTAGCGCGGGGCAGTACTTC.